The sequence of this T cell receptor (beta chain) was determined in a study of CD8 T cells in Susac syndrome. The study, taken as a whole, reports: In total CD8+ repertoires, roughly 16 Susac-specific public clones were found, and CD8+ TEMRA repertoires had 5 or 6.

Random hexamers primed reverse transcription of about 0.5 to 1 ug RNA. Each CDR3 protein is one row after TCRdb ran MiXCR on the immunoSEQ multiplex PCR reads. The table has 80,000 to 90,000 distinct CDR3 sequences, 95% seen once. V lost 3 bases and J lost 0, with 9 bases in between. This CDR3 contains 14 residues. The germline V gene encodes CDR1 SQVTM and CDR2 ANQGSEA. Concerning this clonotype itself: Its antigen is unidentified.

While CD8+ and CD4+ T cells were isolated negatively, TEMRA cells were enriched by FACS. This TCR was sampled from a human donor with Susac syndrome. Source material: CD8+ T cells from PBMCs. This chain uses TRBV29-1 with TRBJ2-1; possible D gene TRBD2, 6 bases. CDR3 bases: TGCAGCGTTGATGCGGGGAACTCCTACAATGAGCAGTTCTTC. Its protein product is CSVDAGNSYNEQFF.